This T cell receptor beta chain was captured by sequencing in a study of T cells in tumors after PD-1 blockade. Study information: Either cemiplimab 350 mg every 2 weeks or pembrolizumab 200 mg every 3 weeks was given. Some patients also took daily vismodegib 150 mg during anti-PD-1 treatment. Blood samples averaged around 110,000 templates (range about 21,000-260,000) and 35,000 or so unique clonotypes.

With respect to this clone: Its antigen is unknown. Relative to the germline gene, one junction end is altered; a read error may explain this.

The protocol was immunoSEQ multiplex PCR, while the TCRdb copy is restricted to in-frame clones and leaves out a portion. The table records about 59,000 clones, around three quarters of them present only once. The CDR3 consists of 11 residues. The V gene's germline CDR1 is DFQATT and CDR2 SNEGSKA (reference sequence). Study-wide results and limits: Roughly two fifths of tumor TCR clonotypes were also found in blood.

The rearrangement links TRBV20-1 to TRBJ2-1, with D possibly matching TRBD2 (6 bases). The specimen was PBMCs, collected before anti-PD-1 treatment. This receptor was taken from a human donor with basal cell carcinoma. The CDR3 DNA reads TGCAGTGCTAACCCCCCCGGACTATCGGTCTTC. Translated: CSANPPGLSVF.